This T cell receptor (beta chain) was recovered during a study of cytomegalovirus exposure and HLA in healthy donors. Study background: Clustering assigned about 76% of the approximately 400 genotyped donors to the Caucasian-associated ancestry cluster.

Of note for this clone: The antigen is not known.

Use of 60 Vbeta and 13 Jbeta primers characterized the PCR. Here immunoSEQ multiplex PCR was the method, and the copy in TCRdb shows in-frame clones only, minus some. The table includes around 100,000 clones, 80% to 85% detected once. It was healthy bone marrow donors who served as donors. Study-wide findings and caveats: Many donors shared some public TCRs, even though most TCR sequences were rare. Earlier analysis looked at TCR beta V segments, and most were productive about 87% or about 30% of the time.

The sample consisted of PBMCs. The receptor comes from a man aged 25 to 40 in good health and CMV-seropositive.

The CDR3 protein is CASSELAYTDTQYF. CDR3 DNA: TGTGCCAGCAGTGAGCTAGCGTACACAGATACGCAGTATTTT. The chain joins TRBV6-5 to TRBJ2-3; maybe TRBD2 (6 bases). With 5 bases removed from V and 2 bases from J, the gap between germline ends came to 11 bases. Germline CDR1 and CDR2: MNHEY and SVGAGI. This CDR3 is 14 amino acids long.